The 8 T cell receptor beta chains listed next were all sequenced from one sample in a study of human T cells and chemical hapten exposure. TCRdb analysed the RACE reads with MiXCR anew, one entry per CDR3 protein. The sample carries more than 80,000 distinct CDR3 sequences, less than 14% recorded once. Time point described: pre-sensitization, week 0. Treatment here: therapeutic diphenylcyclopropenone sensitization with weekly scalp DPC. The input for sequencing was whole blood, taken in connection with sensitization to the hapten diphenylcyclopropenone (DPC). All receptors come from a woman in her fifties or sixties with alopecia areata. Some clones in this sample may be carry-over from other donors' samples.

Only one count was recorded for this clonotype. Given a much more abundant clone one base away, this may be a read error. The rearrangement joins TRBV20-1 to TRBJ2-7; D is unclear. Germline CDR1 DFQATT, CDR2 SNEGSKA (reference sequence). V was cut by 1 base and J by 4 bases, with 11 bases left in between. The CDR3 loop spans 13 amino acids. CDR3 nucleotides: TGCAGTGCTAGAGGGTCAAGGTGGTACGAGCAGTACTTC. Amino acid sequence: CSARGSRWYEQYF.

This chain joins TRBV20-1 and TRBJ1-4, with unresolved D. The V end was cut by 0 bases, the J end by 1 base, with 6 bases between. The CDR3 spans 14 residues. Germline V gene lookup returns CDR1 DFQATT and CDR2 SNEGSKA (reference sequence). This chain's CDR3 is CSAREGRTNEKLFF. DNA of the CDR3: TGCAGTGCTAGAGAGGGCAGAACTAATGAAAAACTGTTTTTT.

This clonotype occurred many times. This chain connects TRBV12-3 or TRBV12-4 to TRBJ1-4; D unclear. V lost 4 bases and J lost 8, with 23 bases in between. This CDR3 has 17 amino acids. The CDR3 nucleotides are TGTGCCAGCAGTTCCCGCGGACCGCTACGTCGGTGGGAAAAACTGTTTTTT. Translation gives CASSSRGPLRRWEKLFF.

The CDR3 region is CASSYLDGQFF. The CDR3 DNA reads as TGTGCCAGCAGTTACTTGGATGGGCAGTTCTTC. The V call is TRBV6-6, the J call TRBJ2-1; D is unclear. The CDR3 is made up of 11 amino acids. Germline-derived CDR1 and CDR2 are MNHNY and SVGAGI (reference sequence). V lost 1 base and J lost 12, with 7 bases in between.

This clonotype was counted a few times. The J gene is TRBJ1-2, the V gene TRBV10-2; no clear D. V gave up 2 bases and J gave up 9 bases, with 16 bases separating them. The CDR3 totals 14 residues. Germline lookup yields CDR1 WSHSY and CDR2 SAAADI. The CDR3 DNA is TGCGCCAGCAGTGAGGGCAGAGGGTTTTTGAGCTACACCTTC. Translating gives CASSEGRGFLSYTF.

The chain uses TRBV9 and TRBJ2-3, with 10 bases lining up with TRBD2. V shed 4 bases and J 0 bases; nucleotides not matched to a gene: 8. The CDR3 is made up of 17 amino acids. The germline V gene has CDR1 SGDLS and CDR2 YYNGEE. The CDR3 spells CASSRSVLAGSTDTQYF. For the CDR3, the DNA is TGTGCCAGCAGCCGCAGCGTACTAGCGGGGAGCACAGATACGCAGTATTTT.

The chain recombines TRBV3-1 with TRBJ2-3; no clear D gene. In germline, CDR1 is LGHDT, CDR2 YNNKEL (reference sequence). Trimming cost V 1 base and J 4 bases, with 9 bases left between them. The CDR3 has 14 residues. CDR3 region: CASSQAIESDTQYF. The CDR3, as DNA: TGTGCCAGCAGCCAAGCGATCGAGTCAGATACGCAGTATTTT.

This clonotype was observed many times. The junction differs from germline at one of its ends, possibly a read error. The chain carries TRBV5-1 and TRBJ1-1, with D tentatively TRBD1 (5 bases). Germline CDR1 is SGHRS and CDR2 is YFSETQ. The CDR3 is made up of 14 amino acids. The CDR3: CASSLEGSNTEAFF. The CDR3 coding sequence is TGTGCCAGCAGCTTAGAGGGGTCGAACACTGAAGCTTTCTTT.